This T cell receptor beta chain was sequenced during a study of Graves' ophthalmopathy and Graves' hyperthyroidism. This CDR3 spans 18 amino acids. The germline CDR1 and CDR2 sequences are SEHNR and FQNEAQ (reference sequence). The V end was cut by 2 bases, the J end by 4 bases, with 23 bases between. This clonotype was counted ten times or more. The study excluded patients with other autoimmune diseases, uncontrolled infections, pregnancy or lactation. The sequenced template was RNA, covering the TCR beta CDR3 region. An initial RT-PCR round employing HTBI primers preceded a second-round multiplex PCR. TCRdb called the multiplex PCR reads again in MiXCR, with one record for every CDR3 protein. The data contain some 750,000 distinct CDR3 sequences, roughly two fifths of them seen just once; the ten biggest clones take up roughly 45%.

This TCR came from an adult man with Graves' ophthalmopathy. The sequenced sample consisted of peripheral blood. The chain has TRBV7-9 and TRBJ1-2, with D hard to call. Written as DNA, the CDR3 is TGTGCCAGCAGCTTATTAGAACGGACGAGGCCCACTTCCTATGGCTACACCTTC. It is translated as CASSLLERTRPTSYGYTF.